The sequence of this T cell receptor (beta chain) was determined in a study of human T cells and chemical hapten exposure. The sample's time point: patch test 1, 2 weeks after DPC sensitization. Regarding treatment: therapeutic diphenylcyclopropenone sensitization with weekly scalp DPC. In the original workflow: Sample TCR counts, which ranged from roughly 23,224 to 750,000, had a median of approximately 96,000. Each CDR3 protein is one row after TCRdb ran MiXCR on the RACE reads. These V and J calls originate from TCRdb's pipeline instead of the authors' own analysis. The top ten clones hold approximately 3.5% of a sample with about 110,000 distinct CDR3 sequences, 11% of them seen once. This CDR3 comprises 13 residues. The junction had 0 bases not matched to a gene; V was cut back by 2 bases and J by 9 bases. Per germline, CDR1 SGHAT and CDR2 FQDESV (reference sequence). This clonotype has just one count.

The receptor comes from a woman aged 40 to 49 with alopecia areata. Some clones in this sample may be carry-over from other donors' samples. The J gene is TRBJ1-6, the V gene TRBV11-1, with 8 bases fitting TRBD1. Sample: whole blood, taken in connection with sensitization to the hapten diphenylcyclopropenone (DPC). The DNA of the CDR3 is TGTGCCAGCAGCTTAACAGGGGGTTCACCCCTCCACTTT. Its translation: CASSLTGGSPLHF.